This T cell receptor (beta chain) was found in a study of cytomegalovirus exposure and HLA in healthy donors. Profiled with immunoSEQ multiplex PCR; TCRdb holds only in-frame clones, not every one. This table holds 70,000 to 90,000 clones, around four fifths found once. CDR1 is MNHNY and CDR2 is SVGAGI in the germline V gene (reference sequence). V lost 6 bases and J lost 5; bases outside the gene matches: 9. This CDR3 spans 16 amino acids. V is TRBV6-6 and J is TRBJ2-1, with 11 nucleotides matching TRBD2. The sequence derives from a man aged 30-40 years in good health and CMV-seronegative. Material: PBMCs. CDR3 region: CASSQPTSGDHNEQFF. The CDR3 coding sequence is TGTGCCAGCAGCCAACCGACTAGCGGGGATCACAATGAGCAGTTCTTC.